The 11 T cell receptor beta chains given below trace back to one sample, sequenced in a study of T cell responses to AZD1222 COVID-19 vaccine (dated by TCRdb to the early 2020s). This specimen's time point label, per the study, means: about 28 days (+/-7) after the second vaccine dose. Library method: the immunoSEQ multiplex PCR assay. TCRdb provides this immuneACCESS table in a form limited to in-frame rearrangements. Some clones are lacking; in checked studies, under half of them reflect an unresolved V gene, and why the rest are absent is not known. Present in this sample are 190,000 or so clones, roughly 92% of which were seen just once. About 3.5% of the sample is taken by the ten largest. The sequencing used peripheral blood, collected 28 days after the second AZD1222 dose. These TCRs come from an adult who received the AZD1222 COVID-19 vaccine.

This clone was seen once. The V and J genes are TRBV24-1 and TRBJ2-1, with D maybe TRBD2 (6 bases). Germline assignment: CDR1 KGHDR and CDR2 SFDVKD. This CDR3 spans 18 amino acids. Trimming left V 2 bases short and J 0 bases short, with 16 bases between. The CDR3 region has the DNA TGTGCCACCAGTGATTGGGGGAGCGGGCGTAGCTCCTACAATGAGCAGTTCTTC. Translation gives CATSDWGSGRSSYNEQFF.

The chain has TRBV12-3 or TRBV12-4 and TRBJ2-1; D may be TRBD1 (6 bases). CDR3 length equals 12 residues. V was shortened by 5 bases and J by 6 bases, with 8 bases between the two germline ends. The CDR3 DNA is TGTGCCAGCAGTGTCAGGGGCAATGAGCAGTTCTTC. Protein sequence: CASSVRGNEQFF.

This chain connects TRBV9 to TRBJ2-5; 12 bases line up with TRBD2. The CDR3 is 16 residues long. J lost 2 bases, V lost 4 bases, and 6 bases had no gene match. In germline, CDR1 is SGDLS, CDR2 YYNGEE. CDR3 DNA: TGTGCCAGCAGCCTCGGACTAGCGGGAATGCAAGAGACCCAGTACTTC. It specifies CASSLGLAGMQETQYF.

V and J are TRBV15 and TRBJ2-1; 8 bases map to TRBD1. Germline CDR1 LNHNV, CDR2 YYDKDF (reference sequence). The CDR3 is 14 amino acids. J lost 5 bases, V lost 9 bases, and 9 bases had no gene match. DNA of the CDR3: TGTGCCACAACGGGACAGGACAGCAACAATGAGCAGTTCTTC. This sequence encodes CATTGQDSNNEQFF.

CDR3 in amino acids: CASSPHSDTQYF. The CDR3 DNA follows: TGTGCCAGCAGTCCACACTCAGATACGCAGTATTTT. The chain carries TRBV28 and TRBJ2-3; D uncertain. Germline lookup yields CDR1 MDHEN and CDR2 SYDVKM. CDR3 length: 12 amino acids. V lost 5 bases to trimming and J lost 4 bases, with 7 bases between them.

The rearrangement links TRBV28 to TRBJ2-7; D gene uncertain. In germline, CDR1 is MDHEN, CDR2 SYDVKM. CDR3 length: 14 residues. V lost 6 bases and J 7 bases, leaving 19 bases between the germline ends. The CDR3 nucleotides are TGTGCCAGCAGGCTGCAAACTGTCCAGAGGGAGCAGTACTTC. Protein: CASRLQTVQREQYF.

The table lists this clone with a few counts. V and J are TRBV28 and TRBJ1-5; a weak D match, TRBD1 (6 bases). This CDR3 is 15 amino acids long. With 3 bases removed from V and 3 bases from J, the gap between germline ends came to 12 bases. Germline V CDR1 and CDR2: MDHEN, SYDVKM. CDR3 sequence (DNA): TGTGCCAGCAGTTTGGTAGGACAGTTCAATCAGCCCCAGCATTTT. Its protein product is CASSLVGQFNQPQHF.

V usage is TRBV5-4 and J usage is TRBJ2-1; D is unresolved. The CDR3 length is 11 residues. V was shortened by 0 bases and J by 7 bases, with 2 bases between the two germline ends. From germline, CDR1 is SGHNT and CDR2 YYREEE (reference sequence). The CDR3 sequence is CASSLGNEQFF. The CDR3 DNA reads as TGTGCCAGCAGCTTGGGGAATGAGCAGTTCTTC.

The rearrangement uses TRBV15 and TRBJ2-3; no clear D gene. Trimming took off 1 base at V and 0 bases at J, with 11 bases between the two ends. CDR1 is LNHNV, CDR2 YYDKDF, per germline (reference sequence). This CDR3 comprises 16 residues. CDR3 nucleotide sequence: TGTGCCACCAGCAGAGCATTGGGTGGAAGCACAGATACGCAGTATTTT. Translating it yields CATSRALGGSTDTQYF.

The chain couples TRBV5-8 to TRBJ2-7; maybe TRBD1 (5 bases). Germline CDR1 SGHTS, CDR2 YDEGEE. The CDR3 is made up of 11 amino acids. V lost 6 bases to trimming and J lost 10 bases, with 14 bases between them. The CDR3 sequence: CASTTVRAQYF. CDR3 DNA: TGTGCCAGCACCACCGTCAGGGCACAGTACTTC.

This rearrangement joins TRBV27 to TRBJ2-2; D is possibly TRBD1 or TRBD2 (6 bases each). CDR3 size: 15 residues. The germline V gene has CDR1 MNHEY and CDR2 SMNVEV (reference sequence). Trimming stripped 7 bases from V and 3 bases from J, with 15 bases between. CDR3 coding DNA: TGTGCCAGCACCTCCCGAAGGGGGGACACCGGGGAGCTGTTTTTT. Its protein is CASTSRRGDTGELFF.